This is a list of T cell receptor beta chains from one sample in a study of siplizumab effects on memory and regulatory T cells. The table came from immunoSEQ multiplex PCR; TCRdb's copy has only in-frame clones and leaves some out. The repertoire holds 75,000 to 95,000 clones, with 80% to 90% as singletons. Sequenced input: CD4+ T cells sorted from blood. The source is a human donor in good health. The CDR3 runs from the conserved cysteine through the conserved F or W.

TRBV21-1	CASSNRGRRNTIYF
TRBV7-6	CASSLEQNTEAFF
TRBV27	CASKKDSPNEQFF
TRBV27	CASRAGTSGRRGWETQYF
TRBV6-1	CASSFPQGRGYTF
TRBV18	CASSPFRDRSSYEQYF
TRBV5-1	CASSSLSSGRWSDTQYF
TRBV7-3	CASSLFQGVKNTEAFF
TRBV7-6	CASSLRTITDTQYF
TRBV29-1	CSVVRGDGMNTEAFF
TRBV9	CASSVGGRGPTDTQYF
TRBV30	CAWSVWGNTGELFF
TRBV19	CASSRDLTSGRAYEQYF
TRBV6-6	CASSYRAGEKLFF
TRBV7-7	CASSFGQGTKETQYF
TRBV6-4	CASSDTDRGVGYTF
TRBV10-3	CAISEQRLAGGPRNEQFF
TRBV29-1	CSVRLGTTHNEQFF
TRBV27	CASSLLGGSSYEQYF
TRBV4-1	CASSQGGGPAVKSSYEQYF